In this sample, the clone carrying this TCR beta chain turned up many times. Its antigen is as yet unknown. V trimming: 5 bases; J trimming: 2 bases; junction bases outside the gene matches: 2. Germline CDR1 DFQATT, CDR2 SNEGSKA (reference sequence). This CDR3 has 14 amino acids. One entry per CDR3 protein, called by TCRdb with MiXCR from the multiplex PCR reads. Of approximately 210,000 distinct CDR3 sequences in the sample, about a third are singletons; the top ten hold approximately 1.5%. This sample is drawn from a study of breast tumors, draining lymph nodes, adjacent tissues. The lymph nodes were axillary draining lymph nodes from breast cancer patients. Findings of the study overall: The lymph node origin of tumor T cells was framed as consistent with a hypothesis, not demonstrated. Compared with basal-like, luminal-like tumors shared significantly more repertoire with nontumor tissue. Compared with lymph nodes, tumors were less diverse; compared with nontumor tissue, more.

Sequencing was performed on axillary lymph node tissue. The TCR comes from a female donor with breast cancer. Some clones in this sample may be carry-over from other donors' samples. J is TRBJ2-3 and V is TRBV20-1; 12 bases match TRBD2. CDR3 DNA: TGCAGTGCTGGACTAGCGGGGACCACAGATACGCAGTATTTT. This sequence encodes CSAGLAGTTDTQYF.